This TCR beta chain emerged from a study of metastatic and nonmetastatic thyroid tumors. TCRdb used MiXCR to call clones anew from the PCR reads. The table includes around 46,000 clones, around 21% detected once. This clone is medium-sized. All patients were treatment-naive before thyroid surgery. This CDR3 spans 14 amino acids. Per the germline V gene, CDR1 is SGHRS and CDR2 is YFSETQ. Trimming stripped 1 base from V and 4 bases from J, with 9 bases between. The clonotype was recovered from a male donor with papillary thyroid cancer or a benign thyroid nodule (not recorded which). Some clones in this sample may be carry-over from other donors' samples. Sequencing was performed on blood. The chain uses TRBV5-1 and TRBJ1-5, with D hard to call. CDR3 bases: TGCGCCAGCAGCTTGTCTGGGCGAAATCAGCCCCAGCATTTT. Its translation: CASSLSGRNQPQHF. The full variable domain, in which reference TRBV5-1 and TRBJ1-5 provide the parts outside the CDR3, is KAGVTQTPRYLIKTRGQQVTLSCSPISGHRSVSWYQQTPGQGLQFLFEYFSETQRNKGNFPGRFSGRQFSNSRSEMNVSTLELGDSALYLCASSLSGRNQPQHFGDGTRLSIL.